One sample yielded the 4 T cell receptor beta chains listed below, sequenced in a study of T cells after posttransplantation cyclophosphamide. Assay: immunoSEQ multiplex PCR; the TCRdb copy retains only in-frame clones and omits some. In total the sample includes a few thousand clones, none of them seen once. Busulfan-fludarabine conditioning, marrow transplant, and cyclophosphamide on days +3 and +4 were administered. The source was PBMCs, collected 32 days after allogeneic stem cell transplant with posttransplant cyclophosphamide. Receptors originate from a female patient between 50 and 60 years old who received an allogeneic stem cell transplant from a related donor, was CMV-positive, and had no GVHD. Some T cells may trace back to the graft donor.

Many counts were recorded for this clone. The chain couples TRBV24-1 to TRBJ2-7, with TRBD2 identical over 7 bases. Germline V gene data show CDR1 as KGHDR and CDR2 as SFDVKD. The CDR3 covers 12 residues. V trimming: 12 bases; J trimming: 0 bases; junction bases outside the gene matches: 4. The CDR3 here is CAPTGGSYEQYF. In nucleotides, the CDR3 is TGTGCCCCGACGGGGGGCTCCTACGAGCAGTACTTC.

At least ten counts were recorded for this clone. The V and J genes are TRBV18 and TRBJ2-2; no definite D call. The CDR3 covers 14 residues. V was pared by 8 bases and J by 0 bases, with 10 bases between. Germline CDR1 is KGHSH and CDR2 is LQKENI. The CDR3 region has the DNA TGTGCCAGCCATCCACCAGCGAACACCGGGGAGCTGTTTTTT. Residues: CASHPPANTGELFF.

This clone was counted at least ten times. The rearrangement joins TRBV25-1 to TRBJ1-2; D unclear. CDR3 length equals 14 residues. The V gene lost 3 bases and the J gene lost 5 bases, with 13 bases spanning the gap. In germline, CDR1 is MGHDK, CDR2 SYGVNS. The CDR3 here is CASSEPTRTYGYTF. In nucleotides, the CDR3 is TGTGCCAGCAGTGAGCCGACCCGGACTTATGGCTACACCTTC.

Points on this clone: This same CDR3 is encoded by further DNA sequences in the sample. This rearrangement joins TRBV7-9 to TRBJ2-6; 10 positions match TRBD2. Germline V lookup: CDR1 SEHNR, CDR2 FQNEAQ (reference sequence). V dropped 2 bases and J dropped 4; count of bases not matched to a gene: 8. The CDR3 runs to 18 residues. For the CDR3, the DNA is TGTGCCAGCAGCTTAAGCGGGAGGGGACTCTCGGGGGCCAACGTCCTGACTTTC. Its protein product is CASSLSGRGLSGANVLTF.